Sequencing of this T cell receptor beta chain was carried out in a study of CXCR3-negative and CXCR3-positive naive CD8 T cells (dated by TCRdb to the late 2010s). About the investigation overall: In total, some 140 million TRB reads were obtained, which works out to roughly 1.5 +/- 0.3 million reads per library. The diversity and physicochemical repertoire analyses included roughly ten donors pooled from two independent experiments. Naive subsets from roughly 5 donors and memory cells from 3 donors were included in the TRBV-TRBJ cluster analysis.

Study-wide findings and limitations: Within the same donor, TRBV-TRBJ usage looked similar between naive CXCR3-negative and CXCR3-positive cells, but memory cells had distinct patterns. Because surface CD5, which has been linked to self-reactivity in mice, was comparable between naive subsets, TCR interaction strength was also inferred from TRB CDR3 physicochemical properties. Repertoire diversity was comparably high in both naive subsets but much lower in memory CD8+ T cells. Because CXCR3 expression was partially decreased after cryopreservation, freshly isolated PBMCs were used for most assays. TRB CDR3s from CXCR3-positive naive cells showed higher hydrophobicity (lower Kidera factor 4), lower energy, and higher strength and volume indices than CXCR3-negative naive cells.

Comments on this clonotype: The antigen this receptor binds is unknown.

CDR3 length: 12 amino acids, cysteine to phenylalanine. The entry carries no DNA sequence. Via the germline V gene, CDR1 is SQVTM and CDR2 ANQGSEA. Each CD8+ T cell subset was flow-sorted in triplicate, with approximately 300,000 cells per subset placed directly into RLT lysis buffer. To keep memory contaminants out, a stringent definition of naive CD8+ T cells was applied: CD45RO-CCR7+CD27+CD95-. Peripheral blood mononuclear cells were isolated from buffy coats by standard density gradient centrifugation. A FACSAria III was used to flow-sort naive CD8+ T cells into CXCR3-negative and CXCR3-positive populations. An RNeasy Mini Kit was used to extract total RNA from the sorted cells. Sequenced on a NextSeq 550. The Human TCR Profiling Kit (MiLaboratory) was used to make UMI-labeled 5' RACE TRB cDNA libraries. The full amount of extracted RNA was used for cDNA synthesis, and the full amount of resulting cDNA was used for PCR amplification. Libraries were prepared in parallel with an identical number of PCR cycles. Processing in the source paper ran as follows. MIGEC and MiXCR extracted about 50,000 +/- 10,000 unique UMI-labeled TRB cDNA molecules per library, requiring at least two reads per UMI. An average of roughly 40,000 +/- 10,000 functional in-frame TRB CDR3 nucleotide clonotypes without stop codons was found per library. After downsampling to 5000 UMI-labeled TRB molecules per sample, diversity metrics, including normalized Shannon-Wiener and Chao1, were computed in VDJtools. Clonotype-size-weighted physicochemical properties of the central five CDR3 residues (interaction energy, strength, volume and Kidera factor 4) were computed in VDJtools. After reprocessing by TCRdb, each CDR3 protein sequence is one entry, and no DNA is given. TCRdb's processing, not the authors', yielded these V and J calls. The sample's clone listing holds roughly 70,000 distinct CDR3 sequences. Of the sample, about 1.5% falls within the top ten clones.

The chain was built from TRBV29-1 and TRBJ1-1; TCRdb's D call, TRBD1, is unchecked because there is no DNA. The sequenced sample consisted of naive CXCR3- CD8+ T cells from blood. This specimen's cell subset or site label, interpreted: CD45RO-CCR7+CD27+CD95- naive CD8+ T cells lacking CXCR3 (TNR3-). The origin of this receptor is a human donor in good health. Some clones in this sample may be carry-over from other donors' samples. The CDR3 reads as follows: CSVQGAQTEAFF.